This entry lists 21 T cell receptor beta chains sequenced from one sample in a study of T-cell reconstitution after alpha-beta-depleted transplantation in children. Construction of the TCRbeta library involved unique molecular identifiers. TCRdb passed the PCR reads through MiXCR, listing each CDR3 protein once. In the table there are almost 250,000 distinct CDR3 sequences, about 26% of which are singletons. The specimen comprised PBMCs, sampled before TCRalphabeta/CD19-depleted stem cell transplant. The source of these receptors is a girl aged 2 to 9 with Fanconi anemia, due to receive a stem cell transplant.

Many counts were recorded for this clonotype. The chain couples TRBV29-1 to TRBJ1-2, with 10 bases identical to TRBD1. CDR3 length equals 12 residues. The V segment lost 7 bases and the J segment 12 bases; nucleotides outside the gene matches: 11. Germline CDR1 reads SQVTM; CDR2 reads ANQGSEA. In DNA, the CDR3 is TGCAGCGCCCAGACAGGGGGCGCAAGTAACACCTTC. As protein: CSAQTGGASNTF.

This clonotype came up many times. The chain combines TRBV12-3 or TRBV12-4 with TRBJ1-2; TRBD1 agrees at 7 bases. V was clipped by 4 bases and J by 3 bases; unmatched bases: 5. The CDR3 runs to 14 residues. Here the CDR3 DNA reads TGTGCCAGCAGTTGGCAGGGGGAACACTATGGCTACACCTTC. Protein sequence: CASSWQGEHYGYTF.

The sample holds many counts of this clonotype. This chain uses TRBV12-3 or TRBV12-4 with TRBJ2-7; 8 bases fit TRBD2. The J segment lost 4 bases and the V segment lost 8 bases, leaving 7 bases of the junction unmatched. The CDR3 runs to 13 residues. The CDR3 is CASGAGAHYEQYF. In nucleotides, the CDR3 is TGTGCCAGCGGAGCGGGAGCCCATTACGAGCAGTACTTC.

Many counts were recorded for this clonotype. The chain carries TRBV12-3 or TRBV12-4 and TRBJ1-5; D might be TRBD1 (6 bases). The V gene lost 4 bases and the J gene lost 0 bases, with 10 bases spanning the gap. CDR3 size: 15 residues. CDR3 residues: CASSWTADSNQPQHF. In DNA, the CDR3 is TGTGCCAGCAGTTGGACAGCCGATAGCAATCAGCCCCAGCATTTT.

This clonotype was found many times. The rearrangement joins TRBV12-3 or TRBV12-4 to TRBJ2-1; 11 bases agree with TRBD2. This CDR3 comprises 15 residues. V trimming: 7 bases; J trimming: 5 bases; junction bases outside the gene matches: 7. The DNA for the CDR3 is TGTGCCAGCACCTTAGCGGGGGGGCGAAACAATGAGCAGTTCTTC. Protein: CASTLAGGRNNEQFF.

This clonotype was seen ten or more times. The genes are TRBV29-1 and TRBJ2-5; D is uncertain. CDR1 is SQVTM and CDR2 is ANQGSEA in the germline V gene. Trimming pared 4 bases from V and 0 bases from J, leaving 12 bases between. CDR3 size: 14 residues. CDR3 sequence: CSVAGSWNQETQYF. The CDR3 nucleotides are TGCAGCGTTGCAGGCAGCTGGAACCAAGAGACCCAGTACTTC. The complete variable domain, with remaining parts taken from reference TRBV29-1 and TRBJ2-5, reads SAVISQKPSRDICQRGTSLTIQCQVDSQVTMMFWYRQQPGQSLTLIATANQGSEATYESGFVIDKFPISRPNLTFSTLTVSNMSPEDSSIYLCSVAGSWNQETQYFGPGTRLLVL.

The CDR3 DNA sequence: TGTGCCAGCAATACAGGGCACACCTCCTACGAGCAGTACTTC. This codes for CASNTGHTSYEQYF. The chain has TRBV10-3 and TRBJ2-7; tentatively, D is TRBD1 (6 bases). The V and J ends lost 10 bases and 0 bases respectively, with 16 bases between them. Per the germline V gene, CDR1 is ENHRY and CDR2 is SYGVKD. This CDR3 is 14 amino acids long.

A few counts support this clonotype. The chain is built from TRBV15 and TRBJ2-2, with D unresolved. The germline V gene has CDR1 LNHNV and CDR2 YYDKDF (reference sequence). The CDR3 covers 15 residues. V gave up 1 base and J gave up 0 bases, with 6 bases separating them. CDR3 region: CATSRGPTNTGELFF. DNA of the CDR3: TGTGCCACCAGCAGAGGCCCAACGAACACCGGGGAGCTGTTTTTT.

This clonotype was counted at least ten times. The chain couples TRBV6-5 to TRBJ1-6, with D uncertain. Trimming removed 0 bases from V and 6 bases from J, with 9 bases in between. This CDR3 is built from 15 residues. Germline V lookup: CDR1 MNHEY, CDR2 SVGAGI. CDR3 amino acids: CASSYSWGGNSPLHF. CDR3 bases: TGTGCCAGCAGTTACTCGTGGGGAGGTAATTCACCCCTCCACTTT.

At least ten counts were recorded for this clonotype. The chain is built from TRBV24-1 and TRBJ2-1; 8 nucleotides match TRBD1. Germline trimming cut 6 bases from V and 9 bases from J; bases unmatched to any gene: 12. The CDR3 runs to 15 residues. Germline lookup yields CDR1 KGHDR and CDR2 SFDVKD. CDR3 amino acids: CATSHLGQGAGEQFF. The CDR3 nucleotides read TGTGCCACCAGTCACCTCGGACAGGGAGCGGGTGAGCAGTTCTTC.

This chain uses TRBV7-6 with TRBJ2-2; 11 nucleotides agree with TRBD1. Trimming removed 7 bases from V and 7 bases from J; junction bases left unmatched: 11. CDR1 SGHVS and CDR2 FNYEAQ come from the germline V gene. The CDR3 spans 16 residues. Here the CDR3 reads CASNPGQGARHGELFF. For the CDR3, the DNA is TGTGCCAGCAACCCCGGACAGGGGGCGCGTCACGGGGAGCTGTTTTTT.

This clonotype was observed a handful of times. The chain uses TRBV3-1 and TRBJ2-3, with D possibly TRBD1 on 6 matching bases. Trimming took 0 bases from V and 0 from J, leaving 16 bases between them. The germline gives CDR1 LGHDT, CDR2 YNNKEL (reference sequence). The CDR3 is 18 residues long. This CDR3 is CASSQDGVYRASTDTQYF. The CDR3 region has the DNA TGTGCCAGCAGCCAAGATGGTGTCTACAGGGCCAGCACAGATACGCAGTATTTT.

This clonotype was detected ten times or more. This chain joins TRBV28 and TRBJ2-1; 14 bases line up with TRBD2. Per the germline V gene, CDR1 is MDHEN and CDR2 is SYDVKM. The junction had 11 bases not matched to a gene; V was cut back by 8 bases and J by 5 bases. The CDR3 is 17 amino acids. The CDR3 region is CASHGTSGSRLNNEQFF. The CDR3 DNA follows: TGTGCCAGCCACGGGACTAGCGGGAGTCGTTTGAACAATGAGCAGTTCTTC.

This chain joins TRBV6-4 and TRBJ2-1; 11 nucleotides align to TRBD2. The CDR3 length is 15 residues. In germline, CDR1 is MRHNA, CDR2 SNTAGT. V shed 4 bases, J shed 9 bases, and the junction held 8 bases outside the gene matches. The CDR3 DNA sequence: TGTGCCAGCAGTGTACTAGCGGGAGATCGAGGTGAGCAGTTCTTC. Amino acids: CASSVLAGDRGEQFF.

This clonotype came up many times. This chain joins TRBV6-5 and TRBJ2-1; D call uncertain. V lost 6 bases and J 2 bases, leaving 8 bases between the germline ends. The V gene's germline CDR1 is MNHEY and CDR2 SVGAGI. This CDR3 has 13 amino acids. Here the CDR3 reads CASRPDPYNEQFF. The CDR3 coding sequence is TGTGCCAGCAGGCCTGACCCCTACAATGAGCAGTTCTTC.

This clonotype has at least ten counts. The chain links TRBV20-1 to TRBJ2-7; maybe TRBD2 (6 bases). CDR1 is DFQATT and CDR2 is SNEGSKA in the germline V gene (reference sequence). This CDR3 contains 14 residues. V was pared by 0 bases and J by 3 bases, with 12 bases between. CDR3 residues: CSARDAGFGYEQYF. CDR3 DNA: TGCAGTGCTAGAGACGCGGGGTTCGGCTACGAGCAGTACTTC.

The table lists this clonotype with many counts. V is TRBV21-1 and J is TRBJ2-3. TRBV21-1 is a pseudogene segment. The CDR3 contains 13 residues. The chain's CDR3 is CASSNSTTDTQYF. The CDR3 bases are TGTGCCAGCAGCAACTCTACCACAGATACGCAGTATTTT.

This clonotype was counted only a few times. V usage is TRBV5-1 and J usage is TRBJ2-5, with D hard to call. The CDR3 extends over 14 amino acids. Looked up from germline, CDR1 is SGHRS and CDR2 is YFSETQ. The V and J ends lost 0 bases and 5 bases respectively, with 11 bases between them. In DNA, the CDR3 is TGCGCCAGCAGCTTGGGCGCCCTAGGGGAGACCCAGTACTTC. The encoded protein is CASSLGALGETQYF.

The CDR3 DNA follows: TGTGCCAGCAGCCAGGACAGCCGAAATGAAAAACTGTTTTTT. This translates into CASSQDSRNEKLFF. The genes are TRBV27 and TRBJ1-4; possibly TRBD1 for D (6 bases). Trimming removed 6 bases at V and 5 bases at J, with 13 bases between. CDR3 length: 14 amino acids. Germline values: CDR1 MNHEY, CDR2 SMNVEV (reference sequence).

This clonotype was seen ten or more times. The CDR3 sequence: CASSTLRGLADTQYF. For the CDR3, the DNA is TGTGCCAGCAGCACCCTCCGGGGGTTGGCAGATACGCAGTATTTT. This rearrangement joins TRBV7-2 to TRBJ2-3; maybe TRBD2 (6 bases). Trimming left V 5 bases short and J 4 bases short, with 16 bases between. The CDR3 runs 15 residues. In germline, CDR1 is SGHTA, CDR2 FQGNSA.

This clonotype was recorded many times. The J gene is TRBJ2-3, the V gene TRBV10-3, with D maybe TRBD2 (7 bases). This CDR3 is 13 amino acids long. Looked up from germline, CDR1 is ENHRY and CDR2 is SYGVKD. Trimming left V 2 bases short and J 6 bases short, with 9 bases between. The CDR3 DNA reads TGTGCCATCAGTGAGGCGGGGGCGGATACGCAGTATTTT. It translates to CAISEAGADTQYF.